These T cell receptor beta chains were read from a single sample in a study of T cells in Graves' hyperthyroidism and ophthalmopathy. TCRdb recomputed calls from the multiplex PCR reads with MiXCR, one row per CDR3 protein. Here the sample spans more than 350,000 distinct CDR3 sequences, just under 15% being singletons. Sequenced: blood. The receptor set was obtained from a woman aged 25 to 39 with Graves' hyperthyroidism. CDR3s leave out the opening cysteine and the closing phenylalanine or tryptophan. Fields, in order: J gene, V gene, CDR3 protein.

TRBJ1-1	TRBV27	ASSYFPQGGNTEAF
TRBJ1-5	TRBV19	ASSIQTSNQPQH
TRBJ2-7	TRBV11-2	ASSVQGSYEQY
TRBJ2-3	TRBV12-3/TRBV12-4	ASSHDGLNTDTQY
TRBJ2-1	TRBV27	ASSYPVLGGSYNEQF
TRBJ2-2	TRBV20-1	SAREQGAGTTGELF
TRBJ2-7	TRBV2	ASTKQQGLNEQY
TRBJ1-2	TRBV6-1	ASRLTGVSLYGYT
TRBJ2-7	TRBV11-2	ASSLGGTDPYEQY
TRBJ1-6	TRBV28	ASSLVEGNSPLH
TRBJ2-2	TRBV9	ASSVNGRGRYTGELF
TRBJ2-7	TRBV15	ATSRGGVGYEQY
TRBJ1-1	TRBV6-1	ASNRQSPNTEAF
TRBJ2-2	TRBV20-1	SASGSTNTGELF
TRBJ1-2	TRBV7-9	ASSFGAYGYT
TRBJ2-5	TRBV14	ASNPSGRDGGTQY
TRBJ1-4	TRBV4-3	ASSHAGGIELF
TRBJ2-6	TRBV10-3	AISESAGAGANVLT
TRBJ2-5	TRBV5-1	ASSLEDRQETQY
TRBJ1-2	TRBV20-1	SARAGERDGYT
TRBJ2-7	TRBV29-1	SVTGTLYEQY
TRBJ2-1	TRBV6-1	ASSSPQGIQGLAGGISYNEQF
TRBJ2-2	TRBV6-1	ASAAVPNTGELF
TRBJ2-5	TRBV11-3	ASSGWGSPQETQY
TRBJ2-7	TRBV18	ASSPGRSAHEQY
TRBJ2-1	TRBV28	ASSLMGGGGSNNEQF
TRBJ2-7	TRBV28	ASSSGQGPHEQY
TRBJ1-5	TRBV20-1	SARDTGRSNQPQH
TRBJ2-1	TRBV12-3/TRBV12-4	ASSLARVTASNEQF
TRBJ2-4	TRBV5-1	ASCPGTVKNIQY
TRBJ1-1	TRBV20-1	SATRPETEAF
TRBJ1-6	TRBV28	ASRADSPLH
TRBJ2-4	TRBV4-2	ASSQDSPKDIQY
TRBJ2-1	TRBV7-8	ASSPKAGLAVSSYNEQF
TRBJ2-5	TRBV12-3/TRBV12-4	ASSEELVGGRGTQY
TRBJ2-5	TRBV2	ASSVDMKTQY
TRBJ1-2	TRBV9	ASSPPPYDLSNGYT
TRBJ2-1	TRBV14	ASSQRFAAGSTNEQF
TRBJ2-2	TRBV7-3	ASSHQAGANTGELF
TRBJ2-5	TRBV12-3/TRBV12-4	ASSELLGTVPETQY
TRBJ2-7	TRBV4-2	ASSSQLLAGGFYEQY
TRBJ2-5	TRBV11-1	ASSPGTSLFSETQY
TRBJ2-3	TRBV5-1	ASSLVGSGMDTQY
TRBJ2-3	TRBV30	AWSVGIAEPTDTQY
TRBJ1-2	TRBV20-1	SAAGTGYGYT
TRBJ2-2	TRBV6-1	ASGVGTGGILNTGELF
TRBJ2-5	TRBV9	ASSPDRDYQETQY
TRBJ2-1	TRBV14	ASSWRAGGLYNEQF
TRBJ1-1	TRBV7-8	ASSFTGSTEAF